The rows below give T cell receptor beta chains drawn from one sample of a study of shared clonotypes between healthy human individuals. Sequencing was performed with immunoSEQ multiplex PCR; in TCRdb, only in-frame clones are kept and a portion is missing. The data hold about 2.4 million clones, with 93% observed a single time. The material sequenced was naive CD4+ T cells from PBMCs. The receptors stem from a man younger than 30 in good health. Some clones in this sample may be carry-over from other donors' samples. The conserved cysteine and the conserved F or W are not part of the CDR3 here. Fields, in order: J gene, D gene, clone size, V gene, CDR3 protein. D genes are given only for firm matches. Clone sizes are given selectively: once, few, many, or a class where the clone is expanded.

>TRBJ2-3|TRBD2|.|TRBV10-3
AISELAGLDTQY
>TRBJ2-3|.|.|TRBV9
ASSPRSVSTDTQY
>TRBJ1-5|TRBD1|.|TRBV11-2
ASSRSTGQGVNQPQH
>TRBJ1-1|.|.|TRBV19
ASSIAKNTEAF
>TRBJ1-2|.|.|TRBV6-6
ASSYGALVNYGYT
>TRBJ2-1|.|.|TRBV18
ASSPSSYNEQF
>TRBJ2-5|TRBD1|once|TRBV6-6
ASSSRDSLQETQY
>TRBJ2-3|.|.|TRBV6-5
ASSYERDTTDTQY
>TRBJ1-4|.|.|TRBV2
ASLGNGRGEKLF
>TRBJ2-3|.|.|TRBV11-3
ASSPGRKSSTDTQY
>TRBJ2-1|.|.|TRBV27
ASSTYRDSFSYNEQF
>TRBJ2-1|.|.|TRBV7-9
ASSPVEGPYNEQF
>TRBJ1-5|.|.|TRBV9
ASSPPGQINQPQH
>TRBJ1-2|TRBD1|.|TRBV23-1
ASSQLSGTGGGYT
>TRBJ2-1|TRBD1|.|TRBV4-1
ASSQPGQGKLNEQF
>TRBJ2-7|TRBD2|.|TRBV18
ASSPQREGAEQY
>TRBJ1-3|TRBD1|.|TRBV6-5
ASRRTGDSGNTIY
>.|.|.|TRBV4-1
ASSQEVAYEQY
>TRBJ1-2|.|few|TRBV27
ASSPRGNYGYT
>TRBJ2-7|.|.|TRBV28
ASSLTGSYEQY